A selection of T cell receptor beta chains follows, all from one sample in a study of regulatory T cells in long-lasting Graves disease. TCRdb reprocessed the multiplex PCR reads with MiXCR, giving one entry per CDR3 protein. The data hold 350,000 to 500,000 distinct CDR3 sequences, with 21% observed a single time. Here the sequenced sample was peripheral blood mononuclear cells (PBMCs), taken when the disease was refractory, from a patient treated with antithyroid drugs. Receptors were obtained from a female donor with Graves disease. Each CDR3 is given with its conserved first and last residue. The order of the fields is V gene, D gene, J gene, clone size, CDR3 length, CDR3 DNA, CDR3 protein. The D gene is left open where the match is weak. Rows give clone size only sometimes, using once, few, many, or a class for an expanded clone.

>TRBV10-3|-|TRBJ2-2|many|15
TGTGCCATCAGCCCCCGGGACGGAGCCACCGGGGAGCTGTTTTTT
CAISPRDGATGELFF
>TRBV29-1|-|TRBJ2-5|many|16
TGCAGCGTTGGGGGCAAGGGTTCGAGCCCACAAGAGACCCAGTACTTC
CSVGGKGSSPQETQYF
>TRBV5-5|-|TRBJ2-1|-|13
TGTGCCAGCCGAAAAGACAGTTACAATGAGCAGTTCTTC
CASRKDSYNEQFF
>TRBV5-1|-|TRBJ1-3|few|15
TGCGCCAGCAGCCCTCCGAGGGCCTCTGGAAACACCATATATTTT
CASSPPRASGNTIYF
>TRBV7-9|-|TRBJ2-5|few|15
TGTGCCAGCAGCTTAGCCTACCAGTTAAGGGAGACCCAGTACTTC
CASSLAYQLRETQYF
>TRBV18|-|TRBJ2-7|-|14
TGTGCCAGCTCACTAATGGAGGCTTCCTACGAGCAGTACTTC
CASSLMEASYEQYF
>TRBV28|-|TRBJ1-5|many|12
TGTGCCAGTACACCTAGCAATCAGCCCCAGCATTTT
CASTPSNQPQHF
>TRBV9|-|TRBJ1-5|-|15
TGTGCCAGCAGCGTAGAAGGGGGTGTCGGTCAGCCCCAGCATTTT
CASSVEGGVGQPQHF
>TRBV29-1|-|TRBJ2-1|-|13
TGCAGCGTTGAGACCTCTGGCCCCAATGAGCAGTTCTTC
CSVETSGPNEQFF
>TRBV28|TRBD1|TRBJ1-2|many|17
TGTGCCAGCAGTTTTTCCCTCATTAGGACAGGGGGCTATGGCTACACCTTC
CASSFSLIRTGGYGYTF
>TRBV6-2/TRBV6-3|-|TRBJ2-7|-|12
TGTGCCAGCAGTTACGATGGGGACGAGCAGTACTTC
CASSYDGDEQYF
>TRBV15|TRBD1|TRBJ1-5|many|15
TGTGCCACCAGCAGAGATTTGGGACAGTATCAGCCCCAGCATTTT
CATSRDLGQYQPQHF
>TRBV2|-|TRBJ1-6|many|13
TGTGCCAGCAGCGCGGATCGTAATTCACCCCTCCACTTT
CASSADRNSPLHF
>TRBV5-5|-|TRBJ1-5|-|17
TGTGCCAGCAGCAACGGACCCTACTCTACAGGCAATCAGCCCCAGCATTTT
CASSNGPYSTGNQPQHF
>TRBV3-1|TRBD1|TRBJ1-5|few|17
TGTGCCAGCAGCCAGGGACAGGGGGTTACTAGCAATCAGCCCCAGCATTTT
CASSQGQGVTSNQPQHF
>TRBV5-1|TRBD1|TRBJ2-1|-|15
TGCGCCAGCAGCGGGGACAGCCACTACTACAATGAGCAGTTCTTC
CASSGDSHYYNEQFF
>TRBV19|-|TRBJ2-1|-|15
TGTGCCAGTAGTAAAACGACAGGAGCATTCGATGAGCAGTTCTTC
CASSKTTGAFDEQFF
>TRBV30|-|TRBJ2-7|many|14
TGTGCCTGGAGTGCAACAGGATGGGGGTACGAGCAGTACTTC
CAWSATGWGYEQYF
>TRBV20-1|-|TRBJ2-2|-|15
TGCAGTGCTATCTCGGGCCAAGGGGCATCCGGGGAGCTGTTTTTT
CSAISGQGASGELFF
>TRBV9|TRBD2|TRBJ2-5|-|19
TGTGCCAGCAGCGTAGAAGAACTAGCGGGAGGTTCCGGGCGGAAGACCCAGTACTTC
CASSVEELAGGSGRKTQYF
>TRBV7-9|-|TRBJ1-1|many|12
TGTGCCAGCAGCTTAGGTTGGACTGAAGCTTTCTTT
CASSLGWTEAFF
>TRBV7-8|-|TRBJ2-5|many|13
TGTGCCAGCAGCTGGGGAGCTCAAGAGACCCAGTACTTC
CASSWGAQETQYF
>TRBV19|-|TRBJ2-7|few|13
TGTGCCAGCTGTCGGACGGTCTCCTACGAGCAGTACTTC
CASCRTVSYEQYF
>TRBV2|TRBD2|TRBJ2-3|-|15
TGTGCCAGCAGGGGGACTAGCGGGAGCACAGATACGCAGTATTTT
CASRGTSGSTDTQYF
>TRBV30|-|TRBJ1-1|-|13
TGTGCCTGGAGTGTGCAATCGGATACTGAAGCTTTCTTT
CAWSVQSDTEAFF
>TRBV2|TRBD2|TRBJ2-1|-|13
TGTGCCAGCAGTTCCGGGACTACCAATGAGCAGTTCTTC
CASSSGTTNEQFF
>TRBV20-1|-|TRBJ2-7|-|14
TGCAGCACTTACAGGTCGGATAGACGACTCGAGCAGTACTTC
CSTYRSDRRLEQYF
>TRBV5-6|TRBD2|TRBJ2-2|few|19
TGTGCCAGCAGCTTGGCCCGCATTGGACTAGCTACGAACACCGGGGAGCTGTTTTTT
CASSLARIGLATNTGELFF
>TRBV4-1|-|TRBJ2-1|-|15
TGCGCCAGCAGCCAAGAGAGCGGCTCCTACAATGAGCAGTTCTTC
CASSQESGSYNEQFF
>TRBV28|TRBD1|TRBJ2-7|many|15
TGTGCCAGCAGTTCCCCCAGCGGACAGGGCTACGAGCAGTACTTC
CASSSPSGQGYEQYF
>TRBV15|-|TRBJ2-3|-|14
TGTGCCACCAGCAGATTTGGCGGCACAGATACGCAGTATTTT
CATSRFGGTDTQYF